Listed below are T cell receptor beta chains from one sample, sequenced in a study of blood T cell repertoires in COVID-19. Data came from immunoSEQ multiplex PCR; TCRdb stores just in-frame clones and leaves some out. Among 35,000 to 45,000 clones listed, 76% were seen once. Input material: peripheral blood. These receptors originate from an older man with active or convalescent COVID-19. CDR3s include the opening cysteine and the closing phenylalanine or tryptophan. Each record gives: CDR3 length, D gene, V gene, clone size, J gene, CDR3 DNA, CDR3 protein. The D gene is left open where the match is weak. The listing skips clone size in some rows; elsewhere it reads once, few, many or a size class.

CDR3 length: 13
D gene: TRBD1
V gene: TRBV9
clone size: -
J gene: TRBJ2-2
CDR3 DNA: TGTGCCAGCAGCCCCCGGGACAGCGGGGAGCTGTTTTTT
CDR3 protein: CASSPRDSGELFF

CDR3 length: 15
D gene: TRBD2
V gene: TRBV6-2/TRBV6-3
clone size: -
J gene: TRBJ2-5
CDR3 DNA: TGTGCCAGCAGTTACTCCGGGACTAGGTGGGAGACCCAGTACTTC
CDR3 protein: CASSYSGTRWETQYF

CDR3 length: 13
D gene: -
V gene: TRBV2
clone size: -
J gene: TRBJ2-2
CDR3 DNA: TGTGCCAGCAGTGAGCGAGCTACCGGGGAGCTGTTTTTT
CDR3 protein: CASSERATGELFF

CDR3 length: 13
D gene: -
V gene: TRBV5-5
clone size: -
J gene: TRBJ1-4
CDR3 DNA: TGTGCCAGCAGCGTCACCGGGAATGAAAAACTGTTTTTT
CDR3 protein: CASSVTGNEKLFF

CDR3 length: 16
D gene: TRBD1
V gene: TRBV13
clone size: -
J gene: TRBJ1-3
CDR3 DNA: TGTGCCAGCAGCTTACCTGCCGGGACAGGGAGAAACACCATATATTTT
CDR3 protein: CASSLPAGTGRNTIYF

CDR3 length: 18
D gene: TRBD2
V gene: TRBV28
clone size: -
J gene: TRBJ2-3
CDR3 DNA: TGTGCCAGCACTCTACACCAGGGTAGCGGGGCCAGGACAGATACGCAGTATTTT
CDR3 protein: CASTLHQGSGARTDTQYF

CDR3 length: 14
D gene: -
V gene: TRBV4-1
clone size: once
J gene: TRBJ1-4
CDR3 DNA: TGCGCCAGCAGCCAAGGGGGACTGAATGAAAAACTGTTTTTT
CDR3 protein: CASSQGGLNEKLFF

CDR3 length: 13
D gene: -
V gene: TRBV10-1
clone size: -
J gene: TRBJ2-3
CDR3 DNA: TGCGCCAGCAGTGAGTCGCCTCGTAGTACGCAGTATTTT
CDR3 protein: CASSESPRSTQYF

CDR3 length: 17
D gene: -
V gene: TRBV4-2
clone size: -
J gene: TRBJ1-5
CDR3 DNA: TGTGCCAGCAGCCAGCCCCAAACGGGATTTAGCAATCAGCCCCAGCATTTT
CDR3 protein: CASSQPQTGFSNQPQHF

CDR3 length: 14
D gene: -
V gene: TRBV20-1
clone size: -
J gene: TRBJ2-5
CDR3 DNA: TGCAGTGCTATTGAATGGACAGAGCAAGAGACCCAGTACTTC
CDR3 protein: CSAIEWTEQETQYF

CDR3 length: 15
D gene: TRBD1
V gene: TRBV5-1
clone size: -
J gene: TRBJ2-5
CDR3 DNA: TGCGCCAGCAGGACCGGGACAGGGAGAGAAGAGACCCAGTACTTC
CDR3 protein: CASRTGTGREETQYF

CDR3 length: 16
D gene: -
V gene: TRBV5-4
clone size: -
J gene: TRBJ1-4
CDR3 DNA: TGTGCCAGCAGCTCCGGGACAAGGGGAGTTGGCGAAAAACTGTTTTTT
CDR3 protein: CASSSGTRGVGEKLFF

CDR3 length: 16
D gene: -
V gene: TRBV7-3
clone size: -
J gene: TRBJ2-1
CDR3 DNA: TGTGCCAGCAGCTTAGGTTTGGGCGGGGGCAAGAATGAGCAGTTCTTC
CDR3 protein: CASSLGLGGGKNEQFF

CDR3 length: 13
D gene: -
V gene: TRBV10-3
clone size: -
J gene: TRBJ1-1
CDR3 DNA: TGTGCCATCATGAGGATGAGGGACACTGAAGCTTTCTTT
CDR3 protein: CAIMRMRDTEAFF

CDR3 length: 14
D gene: -
V gene: TRBV11-2
clone size: few
J gene: TRBJ2-1
CDR3 DNA: TGTGCCAGCAGCTTAGGGGCACAGAACAATGAGCAGTTCTTC
CDR3 protein: CASSLGAQNNEQFF

CDR3 length: 12
D gene: -
V gene: TRBV5-1
clone size: -
J gene: TRBJ2-1
CDR3 DNA: TGCGCCAGCAGCTTTCAGTACAATGAGCAGTTCTTC
CDR3 protein: CASSFQYNEQFF

CDR3 length: 14
D gene: -
V gene: TRBV5-1
clone size: -
J gene: TRBJ2-5
CDR3 DNA: TGCGCCAGCAGCCCCGGTGAGATCGGGGAGACCCAGTACTTC
CDR3 protein: CASSPGEIGETQYF

CDR3 length: 14
D gene: TRBD1
V gene: TRBV19
clone size: -
J gene: TRBJ1-5
CDR3 DNA: TGTGCCAGTAAGAATACAGGGACAGGTCAGCCCCAGCATTTT
CDR3 protein: CASKNTGTGQPQHF

CDR3 length: 18
D gene: TRBD1
V gene: TRBV28
clone size: -
J gene: TRBJ2-6
CDR3 DNA: TGTGCCAGCAGTTCCGGGACAGGCCCCACAGCTGGGGCCAACGTCCTGACTTTC
CDR3 protein: CASSSGTGPTAGANVLTF

CDR3 length: 18
D gene: TRBD1
V gene: TRBV5-1
clone size: -
J gene: TRBJ1-2
CDR3 DNA: TGCGCCAGCAGCTTGGAAAACACGACAGGGGGCGAGGTTCGGGGCTACACCTTC
CDR3 protein: CASSLENTTGGEVRGYTF

CDR3 length: 16
D gene: TRBD2
V gene: TRBV3-1/TRBV3-2
clone size: -
J gene: TRBJ2-1
CDR3 DNA: TGTGCCAGCAGCCAATACTTGGCGGGGGGGCGGGGTGAGCAGTTCTTC
CDR3 protein: CASSQYLAGGRGEQFF

CDR3 length: 12
D gene: -
V gene: TRBV28
clone size: -
J gene: TRBJ1-1
CDR3 DNA: TGTGCCAGCAGCACATCCAACACTGAAGCTTTCTTT
CDR3 protein: CASSTSNTEAFF

CDR3 length: 11
D gene: TRBD2
V gene: TRBV5-1
clone size: -
J gene: TRBJ2-7
CDR3 DNA: TGCGCCAGCGGGGAGGGTTACGAGCAGTACTTC
CDR3 protein: CASGEGYEQYF

CDR3 length: 12
D gene: -
V gene: TRBV12-3/TRBV12-4
clone size: -
J gene: TRBJ2-1
CDR3 DNA: TGTGCCAGCGAGACCGGGGGTAATGAGCAGTTCTTC
CDR3 protein: CASETGGNEQFF

CDR3 length: 16
D gene: TRBD1
V gene: TRBV19
clone size: few
J gene: TRBJ2-7
CDR3 DNA: TGTGCCAGTAGTCCCTATCGAGGACAGGGGACCTACGAGCAGTACTTC
CDR3 protein: CASSPYRGQGTYEQYF

CDR3 length: 16
D gene: TRBD1
V gene: TRBV6-1
clone size: -
J gene: TRBJ1-2
CDR3 DNA: TGTGCCAGCAGTGAAGTGGAATATGGGGACAGGGATGGCTACACCTTC
CDR3 protein: CASSEVEYGDRDGYTF

CDR3 length: 16
D gene: -
V gene: TRBV5-1
clone size: -
J gene: TRBJ1-6
CDR3 DNA: TGCGCCAGCAGCTCCAACAGGGTCGCCTTAAATTCACCCCTCCACTTT
CDR3 protein: CASSSNRVALNSPLHF

CDR3 length: 15
D gene: -
V gene: TRBV10-3
clone size: once
J gene: TRBJ2-3
CDR3 DNA: TGTGCCATCAGTGAGACCAGTTCTAGCACAGATACGCAGTATTTT
CDR3 protein: CAISETSSSTDTQYF

CDR3 length: 15
D gene: -
V gene: TRBV3-1/TRBV3-2
clone size: once
J gene: TRBJ2-1
CDR3 DNA: TGTGCCAGCAGACTTAGCGGCCCCTCCTACAATGAGCAGTTCTTC
CDR3 protein: CASRLSGPSYNEQFF

CDR3 length: 15
D gene: -
V gene: TRBV19
clone size: -
J gene: TRBJ1-5
CDR3 DNA: TGTGCCAGTAGTCCCCTTTTCACAGCAGGGCAGCCCCAGCATTTT
CDR3 protein: CASSPLFTAGQPQHF

CDR3 length: 15
D gene: -
V gene: TRBV3-1/TRBV3-2
clone size: medium-sized
J gene: TRBJ1-5
CDR3 DNA: TGTGCCAGCAGCCGCCAAACAGGGATCGGCCAGCCCCAGCATTTT
CDR3 protein: CASSRQTGIGQPQHF

CDR3 length: 12
D gene: TRBD1
V gene: TRBV28
clone size: -
J gene: TRBJ1-1
CDR3 DNA: TGTGCCAGCAGTTTATCCGGGACAGAGGCTTTCTTT
CDR3 protein: CASSLSGTEAFF

CDR3 length: 14
D gene: TRBD2
V gene: TRBV7-9
clone size: -
J gene: TRBJ2-7
CDR3 DNA: TGTGCCAGCAGCCGCGGGGGAAACACCTACGAGCAGTACTTC
CDR3 protein: CASSRGGNTYEQYF

CDR3 length: 15
D gene: TRBD1
V gene: TRBV19
clone size: -
J gene: TRBJ1-1
CDR3 DNA: TGTGCCAGTAGTGCTACCGGGACAGAAAACACTGAAGCTTTCTTT
CDR3 protein: CASSATGTENTEAFF

CDR3 length: 13
D gene: -
V gene: TRBV2
clone size: -
J gene: TRBJ1-1
CDR3 DNA: TGTGCCAGCAGTGGGGAGAGCAACACTGAAGCTTTCTTT
CDR3 protein: CASSGESNTEAFF

CDR3 length: 15
D gene: TRBD1
V gene: TRBV28
clone size: -
J gene: TRBJ1-1
CDR3 DNA: TGTGCCAGCAGTCCGATCGGACAGGAAGCCTATCAAGCTTTCTTT
CDR3 protein: CASSPIGQEAYQAFF

CDR3 length: 14
D gene: TRBD1
V gene: TRBV2
clone size: -
J gene: TRBJ1-2
CDR3 DNA: TGTGCCAGCACCGAACAGGGGAGCGACTATGGCTACACCTTC
CDR3 protein: CASTEQGSDYGYTF

CDR3 length: 15
D gene: -
V gene: TRBV5-1
clone size: once
J gene: TRBJ2-5
CDR3 DNA: TGCGCCAGCACCCTCCGGGGTTTTTTCCAAGAGACCCAGTACTTC
CDR3 protein: CASTLRGFFQETQYF

CDR3 length: 15
D gene: TRBD1
V gene: TRBV18
clone size: -
J gene: TRBJ1-2
CDR3 DNA: TGTGCCAGCTCACCCGGACAGGGCGCCGACTATGGCTACACCTTC
CDR3 protein: CASSPGQGADYGYTF

CDR3 length: 15
D gene: -
V gene: TRBV5-7
clone size: -
J gene: TRBJ2-7
CDR3 DNA: TGTGCCAGCAGCTTGTTTGTAGACAGTACCTACGAGCAGTACTTC
CDR3 protein: CASSLFVDSTYEQYF

CDR3 length: 14
D gene: TRBD1
V gene: TRBV6-5
clone size: -
J gene: TRBJ1-6
CDR3 DNA: TGTGCCAGCATCTGGGACAGAATCAATTCACCCCTCCACTTT
CDR3 protein: CASIWDRINSPLHF

CDR3 length: 11
D gene: -
V gene: TRBV5-1
clone size: -
J gene: TRBJ2-1
CDR3 DNA: TGCGCCAGCAGCTTGGAGACAACATCGGTCTTC
CDR3 protein: CASSLETTSVF

CDR3 length: 15
D gene: TRBD1
V gene: TRBV28
clone size: -
J gene: TRBJ1-6
CDR3 DNA: TGTGCCAGCAGTCCTCCGGGACAGGGGTTCTCACCCCTCCACTTT
CDR3 protein: CASSPPGQGFSPLHF

CDR3 length: 18
D gene: TRBD1
V gene: TRBV19
clone size: -
J gene: TRBJ1-6
CDR3 DNA: TGTGCCAGTAGTATGGGGACAGGGGGATTCTCCTATAATTCACCCCTCCACTTT
CDR3 protein: CASSMGTGGFSYNSPLHF

CDR3 length: 13
D gene: TRBD1
V gene: TRBV28
clone size: medium-sized
J gene: TRBJ2-7
CDR3 DNA: TGTGCCAGCAGACGGACAGGATCAGACGAGCAGTACTTC
CDR3 protein: CASRRTGSDEQYF

CDR3 length: 14
D gene: TRBD2
V gene: TRBV10-2
clone size: -
J gene: TRBJ2-5
CDR3 DNA: TGCGCCAGCAGTTTAGCGGGGGGGCACGAGACCCAGTACTTC
CDR3 protein: CASSLAGGHETQYF